These 12 T cell receptor beta chains were all obtained from the same sample, sequenced in a study of control samples from healthy donors and cancer patients. Profiled with immunoSEQ multiplex PCR; TCRdb holds only in-frame clones, not every one. The sample has about 70,000 clones; approximately 87% are singletons. Sequencing was performed on blood. These receptors all stem from a man aged 45-65 years in good health.

The chain joins TRBV18 to TRBJ2-7; D might be TRBD1 (6 bases). This CDR3 comprises 14 residues. In germline, CDR1 is KGHSH, CDR2 LQKENI. Trimming took 0 bases from V and 7 from J, leaving 13 bases between them. The CDR3 is CASSPPGQLLEQYF. The CDR3 DNA reads as TGTGCCAGCTCACCACCGGGACAACTCCTGGAGCAGTACTTC. The variable domain in full, completed from reference TRBV18 and TRBJ2-7, reads NAGVMQNPRHLVRRRGQEARLRCSPMKGHSHVYWYRQLPEEGLKFMVYLQKENIIDESGMPKERFSAEFPKEGPSILRIQQVVRGDSAAYFCASSPPGQLLEQYFGPGTRLTVT.

V is TRBV12-3 or TRBV12-4 and J is TRBJ1-2, with a tentative D call TRBD1 (6 bases). Between the trimmed V and J ends, which lost 8 bases and 5 bases, there was a span of 12 bases. CDR3 size: 12 residues. The CDR3 DNA sequence: TGTGCCAGCCGAAAGGACAGTTATGGCTACACCTTC. As protein: CASRKDSYGYTF.

The chain employs TRBV28 and TRBJ2-2; possibly TRBD1 for D (5 bases). Trimming removed 5 bases at V and 7 bases at J, with 17 bases between. The CDR3 has 15 amino acids. CDR1 and CDR2 from the germline V gene are MDHEN and SYDVKM. The CDR3 here is CASSLSSIGVGELFF. In nucleotides, the CDR3 is TGTGCCAGCAGTCTCTCCTCCATAGGGGTCGGGGAGCTGTTTTTT.

The V and J genes are TRBV9 and TRBJ2-3, with D maybe TRBD1 (6 bases). Trimming removed 0 bases from V and 1 base from J, with 6 bases in between. Germline-derived CDR1 and CDR2 are SGDLS and YYNGEE. The CDR3 contains 14 residues. The CDR3 DNA reads TGTGCCAGCAGCGTAGACAGGGGCACAGATACGCAGTATTTT. Amino acid sequence: CASSVDRGTDTQYF.

This clone is judged medium-sized. Distinct nucleotide sequences in the sample also encode this CDR3. The J gene is TRBJ2-1, the V gene TRBV7-2; TRBD2 matches 10 bases. The CDR3 totals 15 residues. Unmatched junction bases numbered 2, after V lost 3 bases and J lost 3 bases. CDR1 and CDR2 (germline): SGHTA, FQGNSA. The CDR3 DNA reads as TGTGCCAGCAGCTTGTCTAGCGGGAGCTACAATGAGCAGTTCTTC. Protein product: CASSLSSGSYNEQFF.

This clone was picked up a small number of times. The rearrangement joins TRBV24-1 to TRBJ2-5; 9 bases are shared with TRBD2. With V trimmed by 5 bases and J by 6 bases, 9 bases remained unmatched. The CDR3 runs 15 residues. Germline V gene lookup returns CDR1 KGHDR and CDR2 SFDVKD. The CDR3: CATSATGLALKTQYF. CDR3 DNA: TGTGCCACCAGTGCCACGGGACTAGCTCTAAAGACCCAGTACTTC.

This chain uses TRBV5-4 with TRBJ1-3; 12 positions match TRBD1. Germline V gives CDR1 SGHNT, CDR2 YYREEE (reference sequence). This CDR3 comprises 15 residues. V shed 3 bases, J shed 6 bases, and the junction held 4 bases outside the gene matches. The chain's CDR3 is CASSSRDRGQNTIYF. CDR3 sequence (DNA): TGTGCCAGCAGCTCCCGGGACAGGGGGCAAAACACCATATATTTT.

This clone was counted once. This chain connects TRBV28 to TRBJ2-7; D might be TRBD1 (6 bases). The germline V and J ends were trimmed by 8 bases and 7 bases, with 24 bases remaining between them. From germline, CDR1 is MDHEN and CDR2 SYDVKM. This CDR3 comprises 15 residues. The CDR3 reads CASHSLGAGAWEQYF. DNA for the CDR3: TGTGCCAGCCATTCTTTGGGGGCAGGGGCGTGGGAGCAGTACTTC.

The chain combines TRBV19 with TRBJ1-2, with 8 bases matching TRBD1. CDR1 is LNHDA, CDR2 SQIVND, per germline (reference sequence). This CDR3 contains 15 residues. V was clipped by 5 bases and J by 5 bases; unmatched bases: 10. CDR3 residues: CASSFTGGSYYGYTF. The DNA of the CDR3 is TGTGCCAGTAGTTTCACAGGGGGAAGCTATTATGGCTACACCTTC.

The chain employs TRBV20-1 and TRBJ1-2; no reliable D call. V shed 3 bases and J shed 0 bases, with 8 bases lying between them. This CDR3 spans 13 amino acids. CDR1 and CDR2 from the germline V gene are DFQATT and SNEGSKA (reference sequence). CDR3 residues: CSASQSSNYGYTF. For the CDR3, the DNA is TGCAGTGCTAGTCAGTCCTCTAACTATGGCTACACCTTC.

The chain couples TRBV5-6 to TRBJ2-2; no definite D call. Trimming shortened V by 6 bases and J by 6 bases, and 6 bases separated the two germline ends. CDR1 is SGHDT and CDR2 is YYEEEE in the germline V gene. The CDR3 is 11 amino acids. The DNA for the CDR3 is TGTGCCAGCACTCGGGCCGGGGAGCTGTTTTTT. It is translated as CASTRAGELFF.

The sample holds a few counts of this clone. The chain recombines TRBV3-1 (or the pseudogene TRBV3-2) with TRBJ2-5, with D possibly TRBD2 on 5 matching bases. CDR3 size: 14 residues. CDR1 LGHDT and CDR2 YNNKEL come from the germline V gene (reference sequence). The V and J ends lost 2 bases and 4 bases respectively, with 11 bases between them. This CDR3 reads CASSQQSGRETQYF. For the CDR3, the DNA is TGTGCCAGCAGCCAACAGAGCGGTAGAGAGACCCAGTACTTC.